The clone carrying this T cell receptor (beta chain) was seen once. The CDR3 has 13 residues. Germline V gene data show CDR1 as MNHEY and CDR2 as SVGAGI. Trimming removed 4 bases from V and 6 bases from J, with 10 bases in between. Data came from immunoSEQ multiplex PCR; TCRdb stores just in-frame clones and leaves some out. There are 300,000 to 400,000 clones in the sample; about 90% occur only once, and roughly 0.94% lies in the top ten. The data were obtained in a study of blood T cell repertoires in COVID-19. In the study overall: PBMCs, B-cell-depleted T cells, or T cells provided the cDNA or gDNA that made up the material.

Each recovered donor of Cohort 3 presented with two negative PCRs, clearance, or symptom resolution. The chain uses TRBV6-5 and TRBJ1-3; D gene unclear. This TCR came from a woman in her thirties who had recovered from COVID-19. Source material: PBMCs or T cells enriched from blood (not recorded which). The CDR3 DNA follows: TGTGCCAGCAGTTTCGGACTCGAAAACACCATATATTTT. The encoded protein is CASSFGLENTIYF.